Following are 25 T cell receptor beta chains from one sample sequenced in a study of blood T cell repertoires in COVID-19. TCRdb's copy holds only in-frame clones and misses some; the assay was immunoSEQ multiplex PCR. The sample has 97,000 or so clones; roughly 84% are singletons. The source material was peripheral blood. Source of these receptors: a human donor in a cohort sampled during active COVID-19.

The chain carries TRBV9 and TRBJ2-3, with 7 nucleotides matching TRBD1. V was clipped by 4 bases and J by 2 bases; unmatched bases: 4. The CDR3 has 14 residues. Germline V gene lookup returns CDR1 SGDLS and CDR2 YYNGEE. The CDR3: CASSLTGATDTQYF. The CDR3 bases are TGTGCCAGCAGCCTTACAGGGGCCACAGATACGCAGTATTTT.

The rearrangement links TRBV20-1 to TRBJ2-7; D may be TRBD2 (5 bases). V shed 3 bases and J shed 7 bases, with 16 bases lying between them. This CDR3 contains 13 residues. The germline V gene encodes CDR1 DFQATT and CDR2 SNEGSKA (reference sequence). DNA of the CDR3: TGCAGTGCTAGTACGGGTTTCACGGGGGAGCAGTACTTC. Its translation is CSASTGFTGEQYF.

The chain carries TRBV7-8 and TRBJ1-3; 8 positions agree with TRBD1. Trimming cost V 1 base and J 0 bases; bases outside gene matches: 5. Germline-derived CDR1 and CDR2 are SGHVS and FQNEAQ. CDR3 length: 17 amino acids. CDR3: CASSLGTGPSSGNTIYF. CDR3 bases: TGTGCCAGCAGCTTAGGGACAGGGCCGAGCTCTGGAAACACCATATATTTT.

This clone was recorded only once. The chain has TRBV19 and TRBJ1-6, with TRBD1 matching over 7 bases. V lost 4 bases and J lost 8; bases outside the gene matches: 5. In germline, CDR1 is LNHDA, CDR2 SQIVND (reference sequence). CDR3 length: 14 amino acids. The CDR3 is CASSTGQADSPLHF. CDR3 sequence (DNA): TGTGCCAGTAGTACCGGACAGGCGGATTCACCCCTCCACTTT.

The genes are TRBV7-9 and TRBJ2-3; 9 nucleotides agree with TRBD1. Germline V lookup: CDR1 SEHNR, CDR2 FQNEAQ (reference sequence). The CDR3 spans 16 residues. V shed 7 bases, J shed 0 bases, and the junction held 8 bases outside the gene matches. The CDR3 region has the DNA TGTGCCAGCACCGGACAGGGGTGGTCGAGCACAGATACGCAGTATTTT. Translation gives CASTGQGWSSTDTQYF. The entire variable domain, with the rest obtained from reference TRBV7-9 and TRBJ2-3, is as follows: DTGVSQNPRHKITKRGQNVTFRCDPISEHNRLYWYRQTLGQGPEFLTYFQNEAQLEKSRLLSDRFSAERPKGSFSTLEIQRTEQGDSAMYLCASTGQGWSSTDTQYFGPGTRLTVL.

V is TRBV5-6 and J is TRBJ2-7; D ambiguous. Trimming cost V 1 base and J 4 bases, with 6 bases left between them. CDR1 SGHDT and CDR2 YYEEEE come from the germline V gene. The CDR3 is 12 amino acids. Here the CDR3 reads CASSLPGYEQYF. The CDR3 DNA sequence: TGTGCCAGCAGCTTGCCCGGGTACGAGCAGTACTTC. Drawing the rest from reference TRBV5-6 and TRBJ2-7, the complete variable domain is DAGVTQSPTHLIKTRGQQVTLRCSPKSGHDTVSWYQQALGQGPQFIFQYYEEEERQRGNFPDRFSGHQFPNYSSELNVNALLLGDSALYLCASSLPGYEQYFGPGTRLTVT.

V and J are TRBV30 and TRBJ2-2; TRBD2 matches at 13 bases. The CDR3 is 18 amino acids. Germline assignment: CDR1 GTSNPN and CDR2 SVGIG (reference sequence). V shed 2 bases and J 6 bases; nucleotides not matched to a gene: 12. The CDR3 coding sequence is TGTGCCTGGAGTCGCCTATCCCGACTAGCGGGGGGCGCCGGGGAGCTGTTTTTT. Its translation is CAWSRLSRLAGGAGELFF.

The chain carries TRBV18 and TRBJ1-4; no reliable D call. Trimming pared 3 bases from V and 0 bases from J, leaving 8 bases between. This CDR3 contains 15 residues. The germline gives CDR1 KGHSH, CDR2 LQKENI. CDR3 amino acids: CASSPRLATNEKLFF. The CDR3 region has the DNA TGTGCCAGCTCACCTCGACTTGCAACTAATGAAAAACTGTTTTTT.

V gene TRBV6-6 combines with J gene TRBJ2-1; 7 nucleotides align to TRBD1. The trim removed 2 bases at V and 7 bases at J, leaving 5 bases unmatched. In germline, CDR1 is MNHNY, CDR2 SVGAGI (reference sequence). The CDR3 totals 14 residues. Written as DNA, the CDR3 is TGTGCCAGCAGTTACGCGACAGGGATTAATGAGCAGTTCTTC. Amino acid sequence: CASSYATGINEQFF.

For the CDR3, the DNA is TGTGCCAGTAGTATAGAAAGGACTAGCGGGGGGGCAACAGATACGCAGTATTTT. Translation: CASSIERTSGGATDTQYF. This rearrangement joins TRBV19 to TRBJ2-3, with 15 bases fitting TRBD2. The CDR3 has 18 residues. The ends lost 0 bases at V and 3 bases at J; junction bases unmatched: 4. CDR1 and CDR2 (germline): LNHDA, SQIVND (reference sequence).

This chain links TRBV6-6 with TRBJ2-3, with D possibly TRBD1 on 6 matching bases. Trimming pared 6 bases from V and 7 bases from J, leaving 11 bases between. Germline CDR1 reads MNHNY; CDR2 reads SVGAGI (reference sequence). CDR3 length equals 12 residues. CDR3 region: CASSTGTNTQYF. CDR3 DNA: TGTGCCAGCAGCACCGGGACAAATACGCAGTATTTT.

V usage is TRBV3-1 (or the pseudogene TRBV3-2) and J usage is TRBJ2-5; 13 positions agree with TRBD2. With V trimmed by 0 bases and J by 0 bases, 13 bases remained unmatched. CDR3 length: 21 amino acids. Germline lookup yields CDR1 LGHDT and CDR2 YNNKEL (reference sequence). The CDR3 bases are TGTGCCAGCAGCCAAGATCCAAGACTAGCGGGGGGAAGTAAGTACCAAGAGACCCAGTACTTC. Protein sequence: CASSQDPRLAGGSKYQETQYF.

The rearrangement links TRBV10-3 to TRBJ2-3; 8 bases align to TRBD2. Germline-derived CDR1 and CDR2 are ENHRY and SYGVKD. V dropped 2 bases and J dropped 7; count of bases not matched to a gene: 2. The CDR3 runs 13 residues. CDR3 sequence: CAISEDSGNTQYF. CDR3 sequence (DNA): TGTGCCATCAGTGAGGATAGCGGGAATACGCAGTATTTT.

This clone was counted once. CDR3 sequence (DNA): TGTGCCAGCAGCTTGATGGGACAGAAAAACACTGAAGCTTTCTTT. Translated: CASSLMGQKNTEAFF. J is TRBJ1-1 and V is TRBV5-6, with TRBD1 matching 7 bases. This CDR3 has 15 residues. Looked up from germline, CDR1 is SGHDT and CDR2 is YYEEEE. Trimming at V came to 1 base and at J to 2 bases, leaving 5 bases not matched to a gene.

The CDR3 nucleotides are TGTGCCAGCAGCTCCGACAGGGTTGAAGCTTTCTTT. Its translation: CASSSDRVEAFF. The rearrangement links TRBV2 to TRBJ1-1, with 7 bases matching TRBD1. The V and J ends lost 6 bases and 7 bases, in that order; junction bases with no gene match: 5. The length of the CDR3 is 12 residues. Germline CDR1 is SNHLY and CDR2 is FYNNEI.

The chain recombines TRBV6-5 with TRBJ2-7; possible D gene TRBD2, 6 bases. V gave up 0 bases and J gave up 4 bases, with 7 bases separating them. The length of the CDR3 is 13 residues. CDR1 is MNHEY, CDR2 SVGAGI, per germline. The CDR3 is CASSYSGSYEQYF. In DNA, the CDR3 is TGTGCCAGCAGTTACTCCGGGAGTTACGAGCAGTACTTC.

This clone came up once. The gene calls are TRBV11-3 and TRBJ2-5; no clear D gene. The CDR3 sequence is 13 residues long. V was trimmed by 5 bases and J by 5 bases, leaving 12 bases between them. Germline CDR1 is SGHNT and CDR2 is YENEEA. The CDR3 DNA is TGTGCCAGCAGCAACAGTGCTTGGGAGACCCAGTACTTC. Protein product: CASSNSAWETQYF.

This chain connects TRBV5-8 to TRBJ2-1; D is uncertain. Trimming stripped 0 bases from V and 0 bases from J, with 7 bases between. The V gene's germline CDR1 is SGHTS and CDR2 YDEGEE. CDR3 length equals 15 residues. Here the CDR3 DNA reads TGTGCCAGCAGCTTGGCCCCGAGCTCCTACAATGAGCAGTTCTTC. Translating gives CASSLAPSSYNEQFF.

The chain uses TRBV18 and TRBJ1-6, with TRBD1 identical over 7 bases. The CDR3 has 15 residues. CDR1 KGHSH and CDR2 LQKENI come from the germline V gene. Trimming took 3 bases from V and 7 from J; bases not matched to a gene: 6. In nucleotides, the CDR3 is TGTGCCAGCTCACCTGAGACAGGGCACAATTCACCCCTCCACTTT. It codes for CASSPETGHNSPLHF.

This sequence joins TRBV5-4 and TRBJ1-6, with 7 bases matching TRBD1. This CDR3 comprises 17 residues. The V segment lost 4 bases and the J segment 0 bases; nucleotides outside the gene matches: 7. From germline, CDR1 is SGHNT and CDR2 YYREEE (reference sequence). The CDR3 reads CASSQLHRGSYNSPLHF. The CDR3 DNA follows: TGTGCCAGCAGCCAACTGCACAGGGGCTCCTATAATTCACCCCTCCACTTT.

The chain carries TRBV5-1 and TRBJ2-3; TRBD2 matches 8 bases. Unmatched junction bases numbered 1, after V lost 0 bases and J lost 1 base. Germline V gene sequence: CDR1 SGHRS, CDR2 YFSETQ. This CDR3 contains 15 residues. CDR3 coding DNA: TGCGCCAGCAGCTTGGCACTAGCGGGCACAGATACGCAGTATTTT. Residues: CASSLALAGTDTQYF.

This rearrangement joins TRBV5-1 to TRBJ1-1, with 8 bases matching TRBD1. The CDR3 has 15 amino acids. Germline V gene data show CDR1 as SGHRS and CDR2 as YFSETQ. The trim removed 4 bases at V and 5 bases at J, leaving 10 bases unmatched. CDR3 sequence: CASSPSTGGRTEAFF. The CDR3 bases are TGCGCCAGCAGCCCCTCAACAGGGGGACGGACTGAAGCTTTCTTT.

The chain employs TRBV5-4 and TRBJ2-5; D may be TRBD2 (5 bases). The CDR3 totals 15 residues. Germline-derived CDR1 and CDR2 are SGHNT and YYREEE (reference sequence). With 6 bases removed from V and 4 bases from J, the gap between germline ends came to 19 bases. CDR3 region: CASTSGSNPRETQYF. In DNA form, the CDR3 reads TGTGCCAGCACCAGCGGATCGAACCCTCGAGAGACCCAGTACTTC.

The V gene is TRBV18, the J gene TRBJ2-7, with a weak D call TRBD1 (6 bases). The V gene's germline CDR1 is KGHSH and CDR2 LQKENI. V was cut by 3 bases and J by 3 bases, with 15 bases left in between. CDR3 size: 15 residues. CDR3 in amino acids: CASSPLRGSDYEQYF. As DNA, the CDR3 is TGTGCCAGCTCACCCCTCAGGGGTTCCGACTACGAGCAGTACTTC.

The genes are TRBV19 and TRBJ1-1; D is unresolved. V was trimmed by 3 bases and J by 1 base, leaving 6 bases between them. Germline V gives CDR1 LNHDA, CDR2 SQIVND (reference sequence). CDR3 size: 13 residues. CDR3 DNA sequence: TGTGCCAGTAGTATGAGAGAGAACACTGAAGCTTTCTTT. It is translated as CASSMRENTEAFF.